The 27 T cell receptor beta chains given below trace back to one sample, sequenced in a study of T cells in Graves' hyperthyroidism and ophthalmopathy. RNA transcripts yielded amplified TCR beta CDR3 regions. Initially, a first-round RT-PCR of the TCR CDR3 employed the HTBI primer set. TCRdb analysed the multiplex PCR reads with MiXCR anew, one entry per CDR3 protein. The sample holds 600,000 to 700,000 distinct CDR3 sequences; 45% are singletons and the top ten take about 7.2%. The sequenced sample consisted of peripheral blood or thyroid tissue (not recorded which). The receptor source for this set is an adult man with Graves' disease, either hyperthyroidism or ophthalmopathy (not recorded which).

This chain links TRBV5-1 with TRBJ2-2; the D call may be TRBD1 or TRBD2 (6 bases each). V was cut by 6 bases and J by 3 bases, with 15 bases left in between. Looked up from germline, CDR1 is SGHRS and CDR2 is YFSETQ. There are 15 residues in the CDR3. CDR3 sequence: CASTDGGTDTGELFF. For the CDR3, the DNA is TGCGCCAGCACCGACGGGGGCACGGACACCGGGGAGCTGTTTTTT.

Many counts were recorded for this clonotype. The rearrangement links TRBV2 to TRBJ1-2, with 7 bases lining up with TRBD1. The CDR3 sequence is 14 residues long. The J segment lost 2 bases and the V segment lost 3 bases, leaving 3 bases of the junction unmatched. Per germline, CDR1 SNHLY and CDR2 FYNNEI. The CDR3 nucleotides are TGTGCCAGCAGTGACCCGGGACAGAACTATGGCTACACCTTC. It yields the protein CASSDPGQNYGYTF.

This clonotype was recorded only once. The chain combines TRBV11-2 with TRBJ1-3, with TRBD1 matching 7 bases. Per germline, CDR1 SGHAT and CDR2 FQNNGV. V was pared by 1 base and J by 12 bases, with 6 bases of the junction left unmatched. The CDR3 extends over 13 amino acids. DNA of the CDR3: TGTGCCAGCAGCTTAGTCCAGGGGGAACACATATATTTT. It yields the protein CASSLVQGEHIYF. Variable domain in full (rest from reference TRBV11-2 and TRBJ1-3): EAGVAQSPRYKIIEKRQSVAFWCNPISGHATLYWYQQILGQGPKLLIQFQNNGVVDDSQLPKDRFSAERLKGVDSTLKIQPAKLEDSAVYLCASSLVQGEHIYFGEGSWLTVV.

This chain joins TRBV10-3 and TRBJ1-2; D gene ambiguous. Germline loops: CDR1 ENHRY, CDR2 SYGVKD. V gave up 0 bases and J gave up 13 bases, with 15 bases separating them. This CDR3 has 13 amino acids. CDR3 loop: CAISESGRRVFTF. The CDR3 nucleotides read TGTGCCATCAGTGAGTCAGGGCGGCGAGTTTTCACCTTC.

The V call is TRBV7-9, the J call TRBJ2-2; tentatively, D is TRBD1 (6 bases). Trimming left V 7 bases short and J 0 bases short, with 15 bases between. CDR3 length: 16 amino acids. The germline gives CDR1 SEHNR, CDR2 FQNEAQ (reference sequence). CDR3: CASNPPGTTNTGELFF. CDR3 nucleotides: TGTGCCAGCAACCCTCCTGGGACAACGAACACCGGGGAGCTGTTTTTT.

A note on this clonotype: A read error is possible here, since a much larger clone lies one base away. This CDR3 reads CASRGSQGGTQYF. Written as DNA, the CDR3 is TGTGCCAGCAGAGGGTCCCAGGGTGGTACGCAGTATTTT. The rearrangement joins TRBV6-5 to TRBJ2-3; D is possibly TRBD1 (5 bases). The CDR3 sequence is 13 residues long. Germline CDR1 and CDR2: MNHEY and SVGAGI. V was clipped by 6 bases and J by 8 bases, with 15 bases between them.

This clonotype showed up many times. The V call is TRBV2, the J call TRBJ2-2, with 8 bases aligning to TRBD2. The CDR3 runs 14 residues. In germline, CDR1 is SNHLY, CDR2 FYNNEI. Losses at the gene ends were 6 bases for V and 4 bases for J; bases not matched to a gene: 4. CDR3 coding DNA: TGTGCCAGCAGGGGACTAGGAGTCACCGGGGAGCTGTTTTTT. It yields the protein CASRGLGVTGELFF. Full variable domain (outside the CDR3, taken from reference TRBV2 and TRBJ2-2): EPEVTQTPSHQVTQMGQEVILRCVPISNHLYFYWYRQILGQKVEFLVSFYNNEISEKSEIFDDQFSVERPDGSNFTLKIRSTKLEDSAMYFCASRGLGVTGELFFGEGSRLTVL.

This clonotype turned up a few times. V and J are TRBV7-8 and TRBJ2-7; D perhaps matches TRBD1 (7 bases). The germline gives CDR1 SGHVS, CDR2 FQNEAQ. V lost 1 base and J lost 6, with 10 bases in between. This CDR3 contains 13 residues. CDR3 bases: TGTGCCAGCAGCTTAGTGGAGGGGGCCGAGCAGTACTTC. Translated: CASSLVEGAEQYF.

This CDR3 is CASGLEVGAAFF. The CDR3, as DNA: TGTGCTAGTGGTTTGGAGGTCGGGGCGGCTTTCTTT. The chain is built from TRBV12-5 and TRBJ1-1; a weak D match, TRBD1 (5 bases). The CDR3 spans 12 residues. The germline gives CDR1 LGHNT, CDR2 FRNRAP. Trimming removed 1 base from V and 11 bases from J, with 11 bases in between.

This clonotype was recorded many times. The chain combines TRBV11-3 with TRBJ2-5; D perhaps matches TRBD1 (5 bases). CDR3 size: 13 residues. The V and J ends lost 5 bases and 5 bases respectively, with 12 bases between them. Germline V gene sequence: CDR1 SGHNT, CDR2 YENEEA. CDR3 sequence: CASSPQGWETQYF. Written as DNA, the CDR3 is TGTGCCAGCAGCCCCCAGGGCTGGGAGACCCAGTACTTC.

About this clonotype: A much bigger clone sits one base away, suggesting this may be a read error. This likely comes from a read error, as the CDR3 has no conserved phenylalanine or tryptophan at its end. The chain employs TRBV6-8 and TRBJ2-5; maybe TRBD2 (5 bases). V was clipped by 7 bases and J by 5 bases, with 11 bases between them. CDR3 length: 12 residues. Germline loops: CDR1 MNHGY, CDR2 SAAAGT. The CDR3: CASTGVLETQYL. The DNA for the CDR3 is TGTGCCAGCACCGGGGTATTGGAGACCCAGTACCTC.

This clonotype was counted between two and nine times. The CDR3, as DNA: TGTGCCAGCAGCGCGGTCCCAGCCTGGGGCTACACCTTC. The encoded protein is CASSAVPAWGYTF. The chain links TRBV2 to TRBJ1-2; no firm D call. Trimming removed 6 bases at V and 8 bases at J, with 16 bases between. This CDR3 contains 13 residues. The germline V gene has CDR1 SNHLY and CDR2 FYNNEI.

This clonotype was counted only a few times. V and J are TRBV7-9 and TRBJ1-5; 7 nucleotides agree with TRBD1. The CDR3 has 19 residues. V lost 4 bases to trimming and J lost 0 bases; unmatched junction nucleotides: 15. In germline, CDR1 is SEHNR, CDR2 FQNEAQ (reference sequence). CDR3 loop: CASSSWRGDSSRSNQPQHF. DNA for the CDR3: TGTGCCAGCAGCTCATGGAGAGGGGACAGTAGCCGTAGCAATCAGCCCCAGCATTTT.

This clonotype occurred many times. The rearrangement links TRBV2 to TRBJ2-5; TRBD1 agrees at 9 bases. The ends lost 8 bases at V and 5 bases at J; junction bases unmatched: 12. CDR1 is SNHLY, CDR2 FYNNEI, per germline. The CDR3 is 15 amino acids. The CDR3 here is CASGPGTGWSETQYF. CDR3 DNA: TGTGCCAGCGGGCCTGGGACAGGGTGGTCGGAGACCCAGTACTTC.

This clonotype was seen a few times. The V and J genes are TRBV12-3 or TRBV12-4 and TRBJ2-5; no clear D gene. The CDR3 covers 11 residues. Trimming cost V 7 bases and J 5 bases, with 8 bases left between them. The chain's CDR3 is CASTLGETQYF. The CDR3 DNA sequence: TGTGCCAGCACCCTAGGGGAGACCCAGTACTTC.

The V and J genes are TRBV10-3 and TRBJ1-4; D unresolved. In germline, CDR1 is ENHRY, CDR2 SYGVKD. V was shortened by 7 bases and J by 7 bases, with 10 bases between the two germline ends. CDR3 length: 12 residues. CDR3: CAIKTDGEKLFF. The CDR3 DNA reads TGTGCCATCAAGACCGACGGTGAAAAACTGTTTTTT.

CDR3 coding DNA: TGTGCCAGCAGCGTAGGTGGAGGGAGTGGATCCTACGAGCAGTACTTC. It encodes CASSVGGGSGSYEQYF. The rearrangement joins TRBV9 to TRBJ2-7; a weak D match, TRBD2 (6 bases). From germline, CDR1 is SGDLS and CDR2 YYNGEE. The CDR3 has 16 amino acids. V was clipped by 0 bases and J by 1 base, with 14 bases between them.

This clonotype has at least ten counts. V is TRBV15 and J is TRBJ1-4; 10 bases are a match to TRBD1. In germline, CDR1 is LNHNV, CDR2 YYDKDF (reference sequence). Trimming took 0 bases from V and 9 from J; bases not matched to a gene: 4. The CDR3 covers 15 residues. Here the CDR3 reads CATSRDLGQGKKLFF. The CDR3 DNA sequence: TGTGCCACCAGCAGAGATCTGGGACAGGGGAAAAAACTGTTTTTT.

This clonotype is a singleton in its sample. Just one base apart from a much larger clone, this may be a read error. The V and J genes are TRBV7-9 and TRBJ2-7; D not certain. Germline loops: CDR1 SEHNR, CDR2 FQNEAQ (reference sequence). This CDR3 has 13 residues. V was clipped by 5 bases and J by 5 bases, with 13 bases between them. CDR3 DNA: TGTGCCAGCAGCCCAAAACCGGACCACGAGCAGTACTTC. Protein sequence: CASSPKPDHEQYF.

The chain uses TRBV5-1 and TRBJ1-4; D gene uncertain. Trimming cost V 1 base and J 0 bases, with 7 bases left between them. Per germline, CDR1 SGHRS and CDR2 YFSETQ. The CDR3 totals 15 residues. CDR3 bases: TGCGCCAGCAGCTTGAGTGGGCCAACTAATGAAAAACTGTTTTTT. Protein product: CASSLSGPTNEKLFF.

V is TRBV29-1 and J is TRBJ1-2, with a possible D match to TRBD1 (6 bases). Trimming stripped 4 bases from V and 6 bases from J, with 18 bases between. The CDR3 spans 14 residues. Per germline, CDR1 SQVTM and CDR2 ANQGSEA. CDR3 in DNA: TGCAGCGTTGTGGGGCCAGGGGACGGGGATGGCTACACCTTC. Protein: CSVVGPGDGDGYTF.

Concerning this clonotype: A much bigger clone sits one base away, suggesting this may be a read error. CDR3 in amino acids: CASSSGQGERSGADVLTF. Written as DNA, the CDR3 is TGCGCCAGCAGCTCGGGACAGGGGGAACGCTCTGGGGCCGACGTCCTGACTTTC. The chain recombines TRBV7-1 with TRBJ2-6; TRBD1 matches at 11 bases. TRBV7-1 is filed as an ORF, its function uncertain. The CDR3 is 18 amino acids.

The rearrangement joins TRBV7-9 to TRBJ1-1; D unresolved. There are 13 residues in the CDR3. Trimming took 4 bases from V and 5 from J, leaving 11 bases between them. The germline CDR1 and CDR2 sequences are SEHNR and FQNEAQ (reference sequence). The CDR3 DNA is TGTGCCAGCAGCTACCAAGACCAGACTGAAGCTTTCTTT. Translated: CASSYQDQTEAFF.

Details on this clonotype: The junction does not match germline at one end; this may be a read error. The chain links TRBV10-3 to TRBJ2-7; 7 nucleotides line up with TRBD1. Germline V gene lookup returns CDR1 ENHRY and CDR2 SYGVKD. This CDR3 contains 14 residues. The CDR3 DNA reads TGTGCCAGCAGTTCGACAGGGTTCTCCTACGAGCAGTACTTC. Protein product: CASSSTGFSYEQYF.

J is TRBJ1-2 and V is TRBV29-1; D unresolved. The length of the CDR3 is 10 residues. Germline CDR1 and CDR2: SQVTM and ANQGSEA. V gave up 8 bases and J gave up 2 bases, with 6 bases separating them. The DNA of the CDR3 is TGCAGCACCGACAACTATGGCTACACCTTC. Residues: CSTDNYGYTF.

As to this clonotype: Because the CDR3's place on the DNA is in doubt, the DNA is left out and the CDR3 is given as listed by TCRdb. The chain recombines TRBV19 with TRBJ2-2; the D call TRBD2 from the table was never checked on the DNA. Per germline, CDR1 LNHDA and CDR2 SQIVND (reference sequence). Termini included, the CDR3 measures 17 amino acids. The CDR3 spells CASILGGGLLNTGELFF.

This clonotype appeared once. The chain uses TRBV19 and TRBJ1-2; a possible D gene is TRBD1 (6 bases). Trimming left V 5 bases short and J 3 bases short, with 13 bases between. The germline V gene has CDR1 LNHDA and CDR2 SQIVND (reference sequence). There are 14 residues in the CDR3. The CDR3 region is CASSVAGADYGYTF. The CDR3 region has the DNA TGTGCCAGTAGTGTGGCAGGGGCGGACTATGGCTACACCTTC.